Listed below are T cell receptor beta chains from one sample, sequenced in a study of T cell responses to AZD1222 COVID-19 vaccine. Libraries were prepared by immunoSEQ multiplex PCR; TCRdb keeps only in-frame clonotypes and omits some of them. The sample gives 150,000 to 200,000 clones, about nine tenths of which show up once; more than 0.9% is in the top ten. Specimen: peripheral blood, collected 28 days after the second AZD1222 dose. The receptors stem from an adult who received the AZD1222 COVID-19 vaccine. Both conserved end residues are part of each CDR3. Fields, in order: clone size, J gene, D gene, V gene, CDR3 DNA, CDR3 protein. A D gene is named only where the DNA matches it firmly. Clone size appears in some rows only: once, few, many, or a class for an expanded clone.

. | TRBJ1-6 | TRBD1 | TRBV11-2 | TGTGCCAGCAGCCAAGCCGGGACAGGGATTTCACCCCTCCACTTT | CASSQAGTGISPLHF
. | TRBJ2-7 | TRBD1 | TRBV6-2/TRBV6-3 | TGTGCCAGCAGTTCACCCCGGACAGGTTCCTACGAGCAGTACTTC | CASSSPRTGSYEQYF
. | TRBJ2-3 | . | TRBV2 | TGTGCCAGCAGTGATAGTCGGGCAACGTCTAGGGATACGCAGTATTTT | CASSDSRATSRDTQYF
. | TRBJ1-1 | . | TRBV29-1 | TGCAGCGTTGTAGGGGAACTGACTGAAGCTTTCTTT | CSVVGELTEAFF
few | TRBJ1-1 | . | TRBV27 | TGTGCCAGCAGTTTGGCCGACAACACTGAAGCTTTCTTT | CASSLADNTEAFF
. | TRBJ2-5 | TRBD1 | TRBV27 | TGTGCCAGCAGGATGAGAACAGGGGTGGGAGAGACCCAGTACTTC | CASRMRTGVGETQYF
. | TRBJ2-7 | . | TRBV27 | TGTGCCAGGCCACGCGGCGGGAAAAATCGCGAGCAGTACTTC | CARPRGGKNREQYF
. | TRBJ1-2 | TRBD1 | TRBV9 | TGTGCCAGCAGCACGCAGGGGGCTCGTTATGGCTACACCTTC | CASSTQGARYGYTF
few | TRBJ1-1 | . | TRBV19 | TGTGCCAGTAGTATAGTCACTGAAGCTTTCTTT | CASSIVTEAFF
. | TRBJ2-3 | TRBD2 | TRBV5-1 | TGCGCCAGCAGCCAGGTTATCTTGAGCGGGGGGAGCTTTGATACGCAGTATTTT | CASSQVILSGGSFDTQYF
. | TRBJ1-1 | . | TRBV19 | TGTGCCACATTGACCGGGGGTAACACTGAAGCTTTCTTT | CATLTGGNTEAFF